This T cell receptor beta chain was identified during a study of blood T cell repertoires in COVID-19. Looked up from germline, CDR1 is MNHEY and CDR2 is SMNVEV (reference sequence). Trimming removed 5 bases at V and 10 bases at J, with 9 bases between. The length of the CDR3 is 11 residues. Some clones are missing from TCRdb's copy, which holds only in-frame ones; the method was immunoSEQ multiplex PCR. The sample contains about 56,000 clones, approximately 89% of which appear only once. Material: peripheral blood. This sequence originates from an older woman with COVID-19, enrolled during active disease. The V and J genes are TRBV27 and TRBJ2-1; D call uncertain. Here the CDR3 DNA reads TGTGCCAGCAGTCTTGGGCTGGAGCAGTTCTTC. It codes for CASSLGLEQFF.